A selection of T cell receptor beta chains follows, all from one sample in a study of cytomegalovirus exposure and HLA in healthy donors. This table comes from immunoSEQ multiplex PCR, and its TCRdb copy is limited to in-frame clones, with some not included. The sample shows about 70,000 clones, roughly two thirds of them seen only once. The specimen sequenced was PBMCs. These TCRs come from a man under 40 in good health and CMV-seronegative. Both conserved end residues are part of each CDR3. Each record gives: CDR3 length, V gene, J gene, CDR3 protein.

13	TRBV5-4	TRBJ1-4	CASSLDLAEKLFF
15	TRBV7-7	TRBJ2-5	CASSSNRGRGETQYF
13	TRBV6-5	TRBJ2-7	CASSYAGAKGQYF
14	TRBV10-3	TRBJ2-7	CAISEGSYYVEQYF
15	TRBV9	TRBJ2-6	CASSVAGSGANVLTF
14	TRBV5-4	TRBJ1-1	CASSPGQGSPEAFF
15	TRBV4-1	TRBJ2-1	CASSQDPGGSNEQFF
16	TRBV30	TRBJ1-6	CAWRQTGTGANSPLHF
15	TRBV6-5	TRBJ1-1	CASSYSPGQNTEAFF
16	TRBV7-2	TRBJ2-1	CASSLGASGGGFEQFF
14	TRBV7-9	TRBJ1-2	CASSLVQQGYGYTF
14	TRBV5-1	TRBJ2-7	CASSWGQGTYEQYF
14	TRBV12-5	TRBJ1-1	CASGLGRGNTEAFF
13	TRBV29-1	TRBJ1-4	CSVVSGGHEKLFF
15	TRBV7-2	TRBJ1-4	CASSLGDRGAQKLFF
16	TRBV6-5	TRBJ2-7	CASSSTGLRGAYEQYF
14	TRBV11-2	TRBJ2-3	CASSSAPMADTQYF
12	TRBV29-1	TRBJ2-7	CSISTGYYEQYF